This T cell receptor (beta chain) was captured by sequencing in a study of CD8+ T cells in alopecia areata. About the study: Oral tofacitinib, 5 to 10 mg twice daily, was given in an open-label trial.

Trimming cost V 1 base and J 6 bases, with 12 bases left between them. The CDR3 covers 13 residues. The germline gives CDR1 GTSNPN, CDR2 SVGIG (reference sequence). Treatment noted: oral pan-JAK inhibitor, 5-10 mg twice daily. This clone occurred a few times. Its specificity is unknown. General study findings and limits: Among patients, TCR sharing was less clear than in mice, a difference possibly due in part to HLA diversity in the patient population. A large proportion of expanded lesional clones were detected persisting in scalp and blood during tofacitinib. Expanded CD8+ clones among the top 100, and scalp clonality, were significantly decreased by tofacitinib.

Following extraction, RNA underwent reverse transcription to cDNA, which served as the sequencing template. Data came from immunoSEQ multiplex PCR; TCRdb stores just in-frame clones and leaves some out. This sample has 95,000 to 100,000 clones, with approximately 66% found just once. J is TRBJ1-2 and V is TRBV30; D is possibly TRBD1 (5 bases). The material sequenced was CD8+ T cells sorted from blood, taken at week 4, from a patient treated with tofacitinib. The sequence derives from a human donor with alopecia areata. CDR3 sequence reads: CAWSGVGADGYTF. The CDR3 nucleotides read TGTGCCTGGAGTGGGGTAGGGGCTGATGGCTACACCTTC.